This record concerns one TCR beta chain sequence. V gave up 7 bases and J gave up 1 base; unmatched junction bases: 11. The CDR3 length is 15 residues. CDR1 and CDR2 from the germline V gene are SQVTM and ANQGSEA. The data derive from a study of T cell changes during pregnancy in multiple sclerosis. Repertoires were generated with immunoSEQ multiplex PCR, while TCRdb's copy carries only in-frame clones and drops some. The sample consists of some 45,000 clones, approximately 90% of them appearing once. This receptor was identified in a female donor with multiple sclerosis, enrolled in a pregnancy study. The V call is TRBV29-1, the J call TRBJ1-1, with 8 bases fitting TRBD1. The sequencing used CD4+ T cells from peripheral blood mononuclear cells, collected after pregnancy. The CDR3, as DNA: TGCAGCGCGAGAGGGACAGGCGGAAGGAACACTGAAGCTTTCTTT. This translates into CSARGTGGRNTEAFF.